The present T cell receptor beta chain was sequenced within a study of blood T cell repertoires in COVID-19. Libraries were prepared by immunoSEQ multiplex PCR; TCRdb keeps only in-frame clonotypes and omits some of them. The sample records 100,000 or so clones, roughly 92% being singletons. J was trimmed by 5 bases and V by 5 bases; bases with no gene match: 4. The length of the CDR3 is 15 residues. Germline lookup yields CDR1 MGHRA and CDR2 YSYEKL. This clone came up a few times. The origin of this receptor is a woman aged 45-65 years with COVID-19, enrolled during active disease. This sequence joins TRBV4-1 and TRBJ2-2, with 11 positions matching TRBD1. Sequencing used peripheral blood. The CDR3 is CASSSRDRGTGELFF. The DNA for the CDR3 is TGCGCCAGCAGCAGCCGGGACAGGGGGACCGGGGAGCTGTTTTTT.